This T cell receptor (beta chain) was recovered during a study of early T cells in non-severe SARS-CoV-2 infection. This clonotype was detected a few times. Via MiXCR, TCRdb re-called the 5' RACE reads, giving one row per CDR3 protein. The sample lists about 55,000 distinct CDR3 sequences; around 14% were seen once. CDR3 length equals 15 residues. Per germline, CDR1 MNHEY and CDR2 SMNVEV (reference sequence). Trimming shortened V by 6 bases and J by 5 bases, and 17 bases separated the two germline ends. The input for sequencing was whole blood, taken at baseline. This TCR came from an adult who was a healthcare worker with PCR-confirmed SARS-CoV-2 infection or an uninfected control (not recorded which). The chain joins TRBV27 to TRBJ2-1, with unresolved D. The CDR3 region is CASRPRVGVNNEQFF. CDR3 in DNA: TGTGCCAGCAGGCCCCGAGTGGGCGTAAACAATGAGCAGTTCTTC.